The clone carrying this TCR beta chain was seen many times. V shed 6 bases and J 1 base; nucleotides not matched to a gene: 5. The CDR3 consists of 13 residues. Germline-derived CDR1 and CDR2 are DFQATT and SNEGSKA (reference sequence). Each CDR3 protein is one row after TCRdb ran MiXCR on the RT-PCR reads. This sample yields hundreds of thousands of distinct CDR3 sequences, of which 13% to 15% are seen a single time; 3% to 4.5% belongs to the top ten. The source is a female donor in good health, serving as a healthy control. The sequencing sample was made of memory CD4+ T cells from blood. The chain has TRBV20-1 and TRBJ1-1; TRBD1 agrees at 7 bases. CDR3 coding DNA: TGCAGTGCCAGGGGACAGCCGAACACTGAAGCTTTCTTT. Its translation is CSARGQPNTEAFF.